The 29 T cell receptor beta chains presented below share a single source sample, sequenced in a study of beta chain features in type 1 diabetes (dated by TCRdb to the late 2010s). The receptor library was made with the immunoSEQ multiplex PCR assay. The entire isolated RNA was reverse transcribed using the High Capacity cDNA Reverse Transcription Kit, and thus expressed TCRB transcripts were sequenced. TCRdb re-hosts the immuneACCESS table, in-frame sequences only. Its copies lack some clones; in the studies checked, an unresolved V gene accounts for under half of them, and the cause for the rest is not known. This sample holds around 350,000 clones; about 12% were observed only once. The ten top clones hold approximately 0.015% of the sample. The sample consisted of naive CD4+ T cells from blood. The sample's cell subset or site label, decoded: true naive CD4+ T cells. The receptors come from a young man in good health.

This chain's CDR3 is CASSPPKLAGGPSGELFF. As DNA, the CDR3 is TGTGCCAGCTCACCACCGAAGCTAGCGGGAGGGCCATCCGGGGAGCTGTTTTTT. This chain links TRBV18 with TRBJ2-2; 12 bases agree with TRBD2. The CDR3 is made up of 18 amino acids. The junction had 8 bases not matched to a gene; V was cut back by 0 bases and J by 6 bases. The germline CDR1 and CDR2 sequences are KGHSH and LQKENI.

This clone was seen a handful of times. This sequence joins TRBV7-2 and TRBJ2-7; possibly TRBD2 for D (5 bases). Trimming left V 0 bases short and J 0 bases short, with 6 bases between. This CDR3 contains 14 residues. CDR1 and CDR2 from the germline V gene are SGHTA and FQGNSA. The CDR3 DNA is TGTGCCAGCAGCTTAGCCGGACTCTCCTACGAGCAGTACTTC. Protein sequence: CASSLAGLSYEQYF.

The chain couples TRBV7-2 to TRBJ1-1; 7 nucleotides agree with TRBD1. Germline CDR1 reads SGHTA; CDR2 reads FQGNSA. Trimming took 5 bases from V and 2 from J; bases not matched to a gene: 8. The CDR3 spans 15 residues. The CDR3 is CASSPLEGANTEAFF. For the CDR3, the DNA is TGTGCCAGCAGCCCCCTGGAGGGGGCAAACACTGAAGCTTTCTTT.

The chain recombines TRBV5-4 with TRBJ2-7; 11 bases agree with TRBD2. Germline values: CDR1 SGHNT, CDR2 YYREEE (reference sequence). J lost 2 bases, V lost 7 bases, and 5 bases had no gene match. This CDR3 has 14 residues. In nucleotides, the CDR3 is TGTGCCAGCTCGGGACTAGCGGAAACCTACGAGCAGTACTTC. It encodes CASSGLAETYEQYF.

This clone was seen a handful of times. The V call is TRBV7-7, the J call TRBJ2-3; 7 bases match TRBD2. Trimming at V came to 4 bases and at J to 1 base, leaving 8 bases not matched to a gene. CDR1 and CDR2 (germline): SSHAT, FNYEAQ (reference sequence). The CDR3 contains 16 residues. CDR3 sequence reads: CASSSQLARGTDTQYF. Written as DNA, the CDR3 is TGTGCCAGCAGCTCTCAACTAGCGCGCGGCACAGATACGCAGTATTTT.

CDR3 in amino acids: CASSARLAGLYNEQFF. The CDR3 region has the DNA TGTGCCAGCAGCGCTAGACTAGCGGGACTCTACAATGAGCAGTTCTTC. This chain links TRBV9 with TRBJ2-1, with 11 bases that match TRBD2. This CDR3 is 16 amino acids long. J gave up 3 bases and V 3 bases, and 5 bases lay outside the gene matches. Germline V gene data show CDR1 as SGDLS and CDR2 as YYNGEE.

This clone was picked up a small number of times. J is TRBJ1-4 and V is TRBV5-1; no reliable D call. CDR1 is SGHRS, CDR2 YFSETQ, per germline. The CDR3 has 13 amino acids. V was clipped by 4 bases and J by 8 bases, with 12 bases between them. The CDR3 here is CASSGEFPEKLFF. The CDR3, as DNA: TGCGCCAGCAGCGGGGAGTTCCCCGAAAAACTGTTTTTT.

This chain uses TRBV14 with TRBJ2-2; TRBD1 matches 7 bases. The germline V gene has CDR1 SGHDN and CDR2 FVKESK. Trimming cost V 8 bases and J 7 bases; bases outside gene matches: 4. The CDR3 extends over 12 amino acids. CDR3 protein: CASGRGIGELFF. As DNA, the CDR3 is TGTGCCAGCGGCAGGGGGATCGGGGAGCTGTTTTTT.

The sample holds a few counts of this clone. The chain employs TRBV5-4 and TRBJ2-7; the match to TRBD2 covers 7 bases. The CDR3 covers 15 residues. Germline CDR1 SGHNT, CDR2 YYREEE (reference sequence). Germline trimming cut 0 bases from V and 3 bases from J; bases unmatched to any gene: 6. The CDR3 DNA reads TGTGCCAGCAGCTTGGGTCTAGCGGCCAACTACGAGCAGTACTTC. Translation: CASSLGLAANYEQYF.

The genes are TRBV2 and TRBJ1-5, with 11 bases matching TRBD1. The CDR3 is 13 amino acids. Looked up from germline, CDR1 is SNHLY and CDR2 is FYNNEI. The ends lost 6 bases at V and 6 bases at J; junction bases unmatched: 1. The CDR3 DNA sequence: TGTGCCAGCAGGGGGACAGGGGGTCAGCCCCAGCATTTT. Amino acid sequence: CASRGTGGQPQHF.

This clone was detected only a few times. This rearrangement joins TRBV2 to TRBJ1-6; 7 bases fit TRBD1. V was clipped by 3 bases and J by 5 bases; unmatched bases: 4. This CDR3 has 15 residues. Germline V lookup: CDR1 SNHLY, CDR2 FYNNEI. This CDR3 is CASSDRGQNNSPLHF. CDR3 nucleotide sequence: TGTGCCAGCAGTGACAGGGGACAGAATAATTCACCCCTCCACTTT. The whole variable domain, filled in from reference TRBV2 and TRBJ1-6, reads EPEVTQTPSHQVTQMGQEVILRCVPISNHLYFYWYRQILGQKVEFLVSFYNNEISEKSEIFDDQFSVERPDGSNFTLKIRSTKLEDSAMYFCASSDRGQNNSPLHFGNGTRLTVT.

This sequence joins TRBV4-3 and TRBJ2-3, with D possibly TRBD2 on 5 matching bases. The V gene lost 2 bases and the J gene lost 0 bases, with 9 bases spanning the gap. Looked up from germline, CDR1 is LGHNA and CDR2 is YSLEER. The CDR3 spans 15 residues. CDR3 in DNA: TGCGCCAGCAGCCAACGGAGCGGAAGCACAGATACGCAGTATTTT. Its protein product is CASSQRSGSTDTQYF.

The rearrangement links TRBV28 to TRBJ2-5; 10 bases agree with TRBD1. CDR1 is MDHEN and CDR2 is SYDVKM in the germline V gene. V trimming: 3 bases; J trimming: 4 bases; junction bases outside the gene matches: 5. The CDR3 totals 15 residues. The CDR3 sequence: CASSFPGQGPETQYF. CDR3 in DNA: TGTGCCAGCAGTTTTCCGGGACAGGGGCCAGAGACCCAGTACTTC.

The CDR3 nucleotides are TGTGCCAGCAGCTTCCCGGGAGTCGGGGACAATGAGCAGTTCTTC. It is translated as CASSFPGVGDNEQFF. This sequence joins TRBV7-2 and TRBJ2-1, with D possibly TRBD2 on 6 matching bases. V was clipped by 3 bases and J by 5 bases, with 14 bases between them. The germline V gene has CDR1 SGHTA and CDR2 FQGNSA. CDR3 size: 15 residues.

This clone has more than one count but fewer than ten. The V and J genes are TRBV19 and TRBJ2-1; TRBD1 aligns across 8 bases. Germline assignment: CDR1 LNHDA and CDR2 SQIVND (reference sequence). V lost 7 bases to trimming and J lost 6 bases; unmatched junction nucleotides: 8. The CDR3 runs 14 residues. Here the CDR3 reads CASNKQGGSNEQFF. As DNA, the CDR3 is TGTGCCAGTAACAAACAGGGGGGAAGCAATGAGCAGTTCTTC.

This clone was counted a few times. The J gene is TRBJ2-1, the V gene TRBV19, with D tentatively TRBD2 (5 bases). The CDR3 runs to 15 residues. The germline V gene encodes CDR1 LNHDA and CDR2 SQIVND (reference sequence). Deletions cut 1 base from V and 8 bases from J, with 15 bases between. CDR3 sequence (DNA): TGTGCCAGTAGTATAGCGGGAAGTCCCCTTTATGAGCAGTTCTTC. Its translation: CASSIAGSPLYEQFF. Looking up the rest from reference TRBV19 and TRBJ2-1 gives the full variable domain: DGGITQSPKYLFRKEGQNVTLSCEQNLNHDAMYWYRQDPGQGLRLIYYSQIVNDFQKGDIAEGYSVSREKKESFPLTVTSAQKNPTAFYLCASSIAGSPLYEQFFGPGTRLTVL.

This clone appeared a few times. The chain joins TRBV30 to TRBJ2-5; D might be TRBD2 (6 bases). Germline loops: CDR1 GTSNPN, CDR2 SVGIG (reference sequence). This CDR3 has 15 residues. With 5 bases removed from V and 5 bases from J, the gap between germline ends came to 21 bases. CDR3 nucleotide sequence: TGTGCCTGGCGCTTTAGCCTAGCGTACCGTGAGACCCAGTACTTC. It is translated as CAWRFSLAYRETQYF.

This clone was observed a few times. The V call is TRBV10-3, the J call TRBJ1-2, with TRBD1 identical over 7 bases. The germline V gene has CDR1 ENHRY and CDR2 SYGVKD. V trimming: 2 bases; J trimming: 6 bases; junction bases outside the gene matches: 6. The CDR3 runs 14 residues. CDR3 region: CAISEDRVKHGYTF. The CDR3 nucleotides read TGTGCCATCAGTGAGGACAGGGTGAAGCATGGCTACACCTTC.

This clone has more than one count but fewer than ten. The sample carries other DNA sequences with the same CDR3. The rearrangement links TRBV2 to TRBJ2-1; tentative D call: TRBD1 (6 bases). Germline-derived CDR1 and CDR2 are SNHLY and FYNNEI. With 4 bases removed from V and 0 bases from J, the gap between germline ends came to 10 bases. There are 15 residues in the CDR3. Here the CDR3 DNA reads TGTGCCAGCAGTGCGGACAGAAGCTCCTACAATGAGCAGTTCTTC. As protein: CASSADRSSYNEQFF. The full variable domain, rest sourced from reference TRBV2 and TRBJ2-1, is EPEVTQTPSHQVTQMGQEVILRCVPISNHLYFYWYRQILGQKVEFLVSFYNNEISEKSEIFDDQFSVERPDGSNFTLKIRSTKLEDSAMYFCASSADRSSYNEQFFGPGTRLTVL.

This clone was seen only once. CDR3 nucleotide sequence: TGCGCCAGCAGCCCGGCGGGCGGTGCCGGTGAGCAGTTCTTC. Its translation: CASSPAGGAGEQFF. This sequence joins TRBV5-1 and TRBJ2-1, with a possible D match to TRBD2 (5 bases). The CDR3 runs 14 residues. The germline CDR1 and CDR2 sequences are SGHRS and YFSETQ. Trimming took off 4 bases at V and 9 bases at J, with 17 bases between the two ends. The whole variable domain, remainder taken from reference TRBV5-1 and TRBJ2-1, is KAGVTQTPRYLIKTRGQQVTLSCSPISGHRSVSWYQQTPGQGLQFLFEYFSETQRNKGNFPGRFSGRQFSNSRSEMNVSTLELGDSALYLCASSPAGGAGEQFFGPGTRLTVL.

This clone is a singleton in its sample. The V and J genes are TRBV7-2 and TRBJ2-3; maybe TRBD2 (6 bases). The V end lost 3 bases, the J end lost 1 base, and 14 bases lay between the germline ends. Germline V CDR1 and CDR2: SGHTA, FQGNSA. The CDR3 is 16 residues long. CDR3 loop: CASSFLRGIGTDTQYF. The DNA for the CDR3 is TGTGCCAGCAGCTTCTTGCGGGGTATCGGCACAGATACGCAGTATTTT.

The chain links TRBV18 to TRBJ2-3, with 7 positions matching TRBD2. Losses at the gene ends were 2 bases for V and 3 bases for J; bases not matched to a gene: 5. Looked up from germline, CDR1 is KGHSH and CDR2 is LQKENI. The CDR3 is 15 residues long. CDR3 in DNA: TGTGCCAGCTCACCATCTCGCGGGAGTACAGATACGCAGTATTTT. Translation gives CASSPSRGSTDTQYF.

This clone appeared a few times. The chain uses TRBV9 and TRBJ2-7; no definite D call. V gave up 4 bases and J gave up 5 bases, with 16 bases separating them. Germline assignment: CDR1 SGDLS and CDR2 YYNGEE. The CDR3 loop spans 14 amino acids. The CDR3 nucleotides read TGTGCCAGCAGCCCGGGTCAAACCGCCAACGAGCAGTACTTC. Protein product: CASSPGQTANEQYF. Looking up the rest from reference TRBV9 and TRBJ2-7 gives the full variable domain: DSGVTQTPKHLITATGQRVTLRCSPRSGDLSVYWYQQSLDQGLQFLIQYYNGEERAKGNILERFSAQQFPDLHSELNLSSLELGDSALYFCASSPGQTANEQYFGPGTRLTVT.

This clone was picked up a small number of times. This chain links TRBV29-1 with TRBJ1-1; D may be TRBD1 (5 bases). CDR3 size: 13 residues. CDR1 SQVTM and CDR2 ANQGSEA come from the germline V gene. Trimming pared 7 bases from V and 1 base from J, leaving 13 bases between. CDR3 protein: CSGGRGGNTEAFF. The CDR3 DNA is TGCAGCGGAGGACGCGGGGGGAACACTGAAGCTTTCTTT. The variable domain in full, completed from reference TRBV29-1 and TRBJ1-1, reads SAVISQKPSRDICQRGTSLTIQCQVDSQVTMMFWYRQQPGQSLTLIATANQGSEATYESGFVIDKFPISRPNLTFSTLTVSNMSPEDSSIYLCSGGRGGNTEAFFGQGTRLTVV.

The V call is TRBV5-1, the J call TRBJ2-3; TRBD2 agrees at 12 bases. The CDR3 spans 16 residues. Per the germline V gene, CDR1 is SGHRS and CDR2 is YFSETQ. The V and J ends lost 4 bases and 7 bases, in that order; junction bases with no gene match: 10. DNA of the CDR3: TGCGCCAGCAGCCCCTTGACTAGCGGGAGAGGTAATACGCAGTATTTT. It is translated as CASSPLTSGRGNTQYF. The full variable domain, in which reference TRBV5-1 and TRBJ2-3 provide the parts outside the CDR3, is KAGVTQTPRYLIKTRGQQVTLSCSPISGHRSVSWYQQTPGQGLQFLFEYFSETQRNKGNFPGRFSGRQFSNSRSEMNVSTLELGDSALYLCASSPLTSGRGNTQYFGPGTRLTVL.

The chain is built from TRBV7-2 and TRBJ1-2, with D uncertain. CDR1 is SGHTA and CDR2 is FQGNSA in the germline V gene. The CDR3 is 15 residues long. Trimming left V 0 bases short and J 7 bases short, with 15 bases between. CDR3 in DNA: TGTGCCAGCAGCTTAGCTGTCCATTCCGTGGCTGGCTACACCTTC. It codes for CASSLAVHSVAGYTF.

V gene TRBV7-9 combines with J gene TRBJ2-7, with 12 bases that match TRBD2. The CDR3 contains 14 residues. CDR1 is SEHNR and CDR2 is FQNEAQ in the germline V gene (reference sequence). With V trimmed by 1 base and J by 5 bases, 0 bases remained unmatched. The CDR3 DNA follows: TGTGCCAGCAGCTTAGGGACTAGCGGGAACGAGCAGTACTTC. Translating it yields CASSLGTSGNEQYF.

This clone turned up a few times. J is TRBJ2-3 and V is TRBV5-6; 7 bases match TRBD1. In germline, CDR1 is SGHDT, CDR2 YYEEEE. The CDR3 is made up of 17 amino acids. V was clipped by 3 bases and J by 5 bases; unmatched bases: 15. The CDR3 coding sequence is TGTGCCAGCAGCTGGGGGTGGGACAGAAATACTTTAGATACGCAGTATTTT. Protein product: CASSWGWDRNTLDTQYF.

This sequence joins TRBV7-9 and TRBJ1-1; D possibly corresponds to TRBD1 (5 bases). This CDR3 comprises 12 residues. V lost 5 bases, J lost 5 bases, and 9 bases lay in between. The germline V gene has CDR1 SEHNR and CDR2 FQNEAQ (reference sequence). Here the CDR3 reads CASSERGTEAFF. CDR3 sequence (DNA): TGTGCCAGCAGCGAAAGGGGAACTGAAGCTTTCTTT.